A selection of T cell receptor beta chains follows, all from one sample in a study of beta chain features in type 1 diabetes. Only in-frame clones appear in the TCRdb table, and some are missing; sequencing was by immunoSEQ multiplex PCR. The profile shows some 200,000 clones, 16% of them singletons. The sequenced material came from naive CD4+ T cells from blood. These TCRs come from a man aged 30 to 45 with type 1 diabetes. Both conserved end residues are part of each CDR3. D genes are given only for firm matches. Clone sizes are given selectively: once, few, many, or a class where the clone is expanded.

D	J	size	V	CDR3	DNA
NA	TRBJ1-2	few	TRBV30	CAWSQSLNYGYTF	TGTGCCTGGTCACAGAGTTTAAACTATGGCTACACCTTC
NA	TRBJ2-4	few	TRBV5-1	CASSHSGTAKNIQYF	TGCGCCAGCAGCCATTCCGGGACAGCCAAAAACATTCAGTACTTC
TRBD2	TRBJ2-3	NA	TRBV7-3	CASSRGTSGRSTDTQYF	TGTGCCAGCAGCCGTGGGACTAGCGGGAGAAGCACAGATACGCAGTATTTT
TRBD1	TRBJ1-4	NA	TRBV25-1	CASSEGTVYNEKLFF	TGTGCCAGCAGTGAAGGGACAGTTTACAATGAAAAACTGTTTTTT
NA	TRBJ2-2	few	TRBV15	CATSRSPRDSGTGELFF	TGTGCCACCAGCAGATCCCCCCGGGACAGCGGGACCGGGGAGCTGTTTTTT
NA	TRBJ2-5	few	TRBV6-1	CASRIHAGQETQYF	TGTGCCAGCAGGATTCATGCAGGTCAAGAGACCCAGTACTTC
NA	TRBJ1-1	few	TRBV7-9	CASSLGGAGHMNTEAFF	TGTGCCAGCAGCTTAGGGGGAGCCGGGCACATGAACACTGAAGCTTTCTTT
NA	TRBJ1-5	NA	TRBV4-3	CASSQGLSNQPQHF	TGCGCCAGCAGCCAAGGACTCAGCAATCAGCCCCAGCATTTT
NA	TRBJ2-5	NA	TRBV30	CAWSFRAQETQYF	TGTGCCTGGAGTTTCAGGGCCCAAGAGACCCAGTACTTC
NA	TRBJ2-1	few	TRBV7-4	CASSLAQTGLEQFF	TGTGCCAGCAGCTTAGCCCAGACAGGCCTCGAGCAGTTCTTC
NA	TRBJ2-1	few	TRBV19	CASSIDHIATIEQFF	TGTGCCAGTAGTATAGATCACATAGCGACTATTGAGCAGTTCTTC
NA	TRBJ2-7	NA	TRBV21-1	CASSTKGDVLSYEQYF	TGTGCCAGCAGCACGAAAGGGGACGTGCTCTCCTACGAGCAGTACTTC
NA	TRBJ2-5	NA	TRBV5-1	CASSWEETQYF	TGCGCCAGCAGCTGGGAGGAGACCCAGTACTTC
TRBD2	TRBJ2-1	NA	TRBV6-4	CASSDSGLAARGGEQFF	TGTGCCAGCAGTGACTCGGGACTAGCGGCTAGGGGGGGTGAGCAGTTCTTC
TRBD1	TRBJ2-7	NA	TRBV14	CASSQARGRAREQYF	TGTGCCAGCAGCCAAGCCAGGGGGCGAGCTAGGGAGCAGTACTTC
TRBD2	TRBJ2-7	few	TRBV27	CASSWTGGASYEQYF	TGTGCCAGCAGTTGGACGGGAGGAGCCTCCTACGAGCAGTACTTC
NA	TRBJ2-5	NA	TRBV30	CAWSLGRQTQYF	TGTGCCTGGAGTTTGGGTCGGCAGACCCAGTACTTC
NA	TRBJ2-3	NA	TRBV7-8	CASSLRGAGTRPTQYF	TGTGCCAGCAGCTTACGAGGTGCGGGCACAAGGCCTACGCAGTATTTT
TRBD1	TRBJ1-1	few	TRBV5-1	CASSSPGQGAEAFF	TGCGCCAGCAGCTCCCCGGGACAGGGGGCTGAAGCTTTCTTT
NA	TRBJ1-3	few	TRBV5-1	CASSSSSLTGNTIYF	TGCGCCAGCAGCTCCTCTTCGTTGACAGGAAACACCATATATTTT
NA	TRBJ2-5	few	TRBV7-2	CASSFRAGTQYF	TGTGCCAGCAGCTTCAGGGCAGGGACCCAGTACTTC
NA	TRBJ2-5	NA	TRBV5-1	CASSSLPGSGGETQYF	TGCGCCAGCAGCTCCCTCCCGGGGAGTGGGGGAGAGACCCAGTACTTC
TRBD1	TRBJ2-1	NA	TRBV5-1	CASSSDREDNEQFF	TGCGCCAGCAGCTCGGACAGGGAGGACAATGAGCAGTTCTTC
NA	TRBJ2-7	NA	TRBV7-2	CASSLTIGLPYEQYF	TGTGCCAGCAGCCTGACCATCGGCCTACCCTACGAGCAGTACTTC
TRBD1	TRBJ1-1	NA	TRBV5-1	CASSLRGQGNTEAFF	TGCGCCAGCAGCTTGAGGGGACAGGGAAACACTGAAGCTTTCTTT
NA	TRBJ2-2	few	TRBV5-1	CASSLGAATAGELFF	TGCGCCAGCAGCTTGGGGGCGGCCACAGCCGGGGAGCTGTTTTTT